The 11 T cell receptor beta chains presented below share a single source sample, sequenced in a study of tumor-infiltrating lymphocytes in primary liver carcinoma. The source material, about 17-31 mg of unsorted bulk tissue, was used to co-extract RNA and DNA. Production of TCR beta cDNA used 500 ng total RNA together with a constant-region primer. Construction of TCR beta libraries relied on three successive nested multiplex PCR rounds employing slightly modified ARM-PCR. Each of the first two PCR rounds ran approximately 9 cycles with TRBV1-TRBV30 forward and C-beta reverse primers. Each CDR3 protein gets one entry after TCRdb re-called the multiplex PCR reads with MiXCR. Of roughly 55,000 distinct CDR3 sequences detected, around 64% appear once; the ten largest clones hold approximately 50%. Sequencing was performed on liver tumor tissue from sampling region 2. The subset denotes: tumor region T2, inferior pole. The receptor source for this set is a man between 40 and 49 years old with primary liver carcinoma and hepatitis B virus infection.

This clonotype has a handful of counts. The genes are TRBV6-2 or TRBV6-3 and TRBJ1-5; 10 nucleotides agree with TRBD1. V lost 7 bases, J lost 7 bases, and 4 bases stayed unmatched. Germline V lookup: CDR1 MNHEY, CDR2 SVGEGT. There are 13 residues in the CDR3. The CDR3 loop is CASKDRGGQPQHF. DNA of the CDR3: TGTGCCAGCAAGGACAGGGGGGGACAGCCCCAGCATTTT.

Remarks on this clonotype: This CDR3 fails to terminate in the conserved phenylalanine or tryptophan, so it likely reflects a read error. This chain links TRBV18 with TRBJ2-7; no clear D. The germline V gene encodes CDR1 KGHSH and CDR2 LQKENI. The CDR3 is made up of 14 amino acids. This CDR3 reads CASSPPHLSNEQYL. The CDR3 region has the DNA TGTGCCAGCTCACCACCGCACCTCTCCAACGAGCAGTACTTA.

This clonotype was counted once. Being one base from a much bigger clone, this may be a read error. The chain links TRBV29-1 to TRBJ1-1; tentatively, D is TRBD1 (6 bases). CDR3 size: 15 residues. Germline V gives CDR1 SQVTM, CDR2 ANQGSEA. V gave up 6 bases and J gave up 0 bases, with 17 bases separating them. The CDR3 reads CSVGTGWGMNTEAFF. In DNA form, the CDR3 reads TGCAGCGTCGGCACAGGGTGGGGTATGAACACTGAAGCTTTCTTT.

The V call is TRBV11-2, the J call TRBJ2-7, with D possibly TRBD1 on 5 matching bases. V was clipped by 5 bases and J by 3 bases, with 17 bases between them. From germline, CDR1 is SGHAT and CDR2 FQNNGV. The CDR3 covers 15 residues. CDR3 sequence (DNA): TGTGCCAGCAGCCTCGTGACAGATCCGGACTACGAGCAGTACTTC. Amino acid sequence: CASSLVTDPDYEQYF.

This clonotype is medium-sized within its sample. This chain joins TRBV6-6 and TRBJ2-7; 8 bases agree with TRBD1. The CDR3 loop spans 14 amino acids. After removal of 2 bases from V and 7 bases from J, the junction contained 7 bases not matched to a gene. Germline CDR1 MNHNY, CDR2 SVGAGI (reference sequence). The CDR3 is CASSYGTGDREQYF. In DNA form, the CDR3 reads TGTGCCAGCAGTTACGGGACAGGTGATAGGGAGCAGTACTTC.

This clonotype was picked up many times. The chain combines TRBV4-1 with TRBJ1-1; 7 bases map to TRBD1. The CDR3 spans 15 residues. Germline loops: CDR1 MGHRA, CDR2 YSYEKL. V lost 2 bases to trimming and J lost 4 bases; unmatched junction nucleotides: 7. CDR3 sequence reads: CASSQSDRVGTEAFF. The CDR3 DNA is TGCGCCAGCAGCCAATCTGACAGGGTGGGCACTGAAGCTTTCTTT.

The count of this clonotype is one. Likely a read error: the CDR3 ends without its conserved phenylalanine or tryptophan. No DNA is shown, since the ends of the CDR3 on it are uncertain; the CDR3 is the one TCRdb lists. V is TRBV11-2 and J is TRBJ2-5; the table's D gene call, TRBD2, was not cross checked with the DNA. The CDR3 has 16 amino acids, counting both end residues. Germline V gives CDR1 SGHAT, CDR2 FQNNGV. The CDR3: CASSQTPGGGKETLCL.

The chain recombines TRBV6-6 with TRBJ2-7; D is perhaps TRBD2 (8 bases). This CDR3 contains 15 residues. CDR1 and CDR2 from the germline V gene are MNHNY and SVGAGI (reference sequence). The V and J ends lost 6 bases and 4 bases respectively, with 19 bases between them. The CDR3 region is CASSQPGGLEYEQYF. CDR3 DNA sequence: TGTGCCAGCAGCCAGCCAGGGGGACTAGAATACGAGCAGTACTTC.

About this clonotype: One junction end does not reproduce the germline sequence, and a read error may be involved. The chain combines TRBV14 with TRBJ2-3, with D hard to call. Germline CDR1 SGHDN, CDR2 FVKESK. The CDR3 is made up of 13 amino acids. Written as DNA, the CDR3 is TGTGTCAGCAGCCGAGGATACACAGATACGCAGTGTTTT. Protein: CVSSRGYTDTQCF.

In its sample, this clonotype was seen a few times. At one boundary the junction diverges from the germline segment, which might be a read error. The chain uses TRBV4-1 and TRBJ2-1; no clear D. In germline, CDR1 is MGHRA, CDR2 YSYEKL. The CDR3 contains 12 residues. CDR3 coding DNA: TGCGTCAGCAGCCAAGAAAGGAATGAGCAGTTCTTC. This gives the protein CVSSQERNEQFF.

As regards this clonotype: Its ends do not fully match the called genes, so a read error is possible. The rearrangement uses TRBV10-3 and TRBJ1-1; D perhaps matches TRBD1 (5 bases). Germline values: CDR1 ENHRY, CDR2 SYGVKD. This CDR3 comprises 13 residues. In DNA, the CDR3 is TGTGCCTTCAGGCAGGGATTTAGCACTGAATCTTTCTTT. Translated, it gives CAFRQGFSTESFF.